The 18 T cell receptor beta chains in this list originate from one sample, sequenced in a study of blood T cell repertoires in COVID-19. This table comes from immunoSEQ multiplex PCR, and its TCRdb copy is limited to in-frame clones, with some not included. This table holds 200,000 to 250,000 clones, 75% to 95% found once. The sequenced sample consisted of PBMCs or T cells enriched from blood (not recorded which). These receptors all stem from a young woman who had recovered from COVID-19.

This clone has a single count. The chain couples TRBV4-1 to TRBJ1-2; weak D call: TRBD1 (5 bases). The CDR3 has 14 amino acids. V lost 1 base to trimming and J lost 4 bases, with 10 bases between them. The germline gives CDR1 MGHRA, CDR2 YSYEKL. This CDR3 reads CASSQAGVSYGYTF. The CDR3 DNA reads as TGCGCCAGCAGCCAAGCGGGGGTCAGCTATGGCTACACCTTC.

The rearrangement uses TRBV14 and TRBJ1-2; the D gene is possibly TRBD1 (5 bases). The V end was cut by 1 base, the J end by 8 bases, with 17 bases between. Germline V CDR1 and CDR2: SGHDN, FVKESK. CDR3 size: 15 residues. CDR3: CASSQVKELQGGYTF. CDR3 coding DNA: TGTGCCAGCAGCCAAGTGAAGGAACTCCAGGGAGGCTACACCTTC.

This rearrangement joins TRBV18 to TRBJ2-7, with unresolved D. CDR3 size: 13 residues. Per germline, CDR1 KGHSH and CDR2 LQKENI. V was clipped by 5 bases and J by 1 base, with 9 bases between them. As DNA, the CDR3 is TGTGCCAGCTCAACCGACACATCCTACGAGCAGTACTTC. It is translated as CASSTDTSYEQYF.

CDR3 nucleotides: TGTGCCAGCAGCCTTACCCAGGGGTTGAACGAGCAGTACTTC. It encodes CASSLTQGLNEQYF. The chain couples TRBV7-9 to TRBJ2-7, with D possibly matching TRBD1 (6 bases). This CDR3 is built from 14 residues. V was shortened by 5 bases and J by 5 bases, with 16 bases between the two germline ends. Germline V gives CDR1 SEHNR, CDR2 FQNEAQ (reference sequence).

This chain joins TRBV2 and TRBJ1-6; a possible D gene is TRBD1 (5 bases). The CDR3 totals 16 residues. The V end was cut by 2 bases, the J end by 6 bases, with 14 bases between. Germline V lookup: CDR1 SNHLY, CDR2 FYNNEI. The CDR3 DNA sequence: TGTGCCAGCAGTGAATATCGTGGGGCCCTTAATTCACCCCTCCACTTT. Translated: CASSEYRGALNSPLHF.

The chain combines TRBV10-2 with TRBJ2-7; TRBD2 aligns across 10 bases. The CDR3 runs 16 residues. Germline V lookup: CDR1 WSHSY, CDR2 SAAADI. The V and J ends lost 9 bases and 3 bases, in that order; junction bases with no gene match: 14. The CDR3 DNA reads as TGCGCCAGTCGGGGGGCTAGCGGGAGAAGGGTCTACGAGCAGTACTTC. Translating it yields CASRGASGRRVYEQYF.

The chain employs TRBV12-3 or TRBV12-4 and TRBJ2-1, with D unclear. The CDR3 contains 11 residues. Trimming removed 6 bases at V and 9 bases at J, with 9 bases between. Written as DNA, the CDR3 is TGTGCCAGCAGCGTATTGGCTGAGCAGTTCTTC. Amino acid sequence: CASSVLAEQFF.

The chain couples TRBV4-1 to TRBJ2-5; no reliable D call. V was cut by 0 bases and J by 2 bases, with 13 bases left in between. This CDR3 contains 16 residues. CDR1 MGHRA and CDR2 YSYEKL come from the germline V gene. The CDR3 loop reads CASSQDTLKLQETQYF. CDR3 nucleotides: TGCGCCAGCAGCCAAGATACCCTGAAGCTACAAGAGACCCAGTACTTC.

CDR3 residues: CASSPTSGRAGDTQYF. The CDR3 nucleotides read TGTGCCAGCTCACCGACGAGCGGGAGGGCCGGAGATACGCAGTATTTT. The chain has TRBV18 and TRBJ2-3, with 10 bases matching TRBD2. Losses at the gene ends were 3 bases for V and 5 bases for J; bases not matched to a gene: 8. The CDR3 runs 16 residues. Germline loops: CDR1 KGHSH, CDR2 LQKENI.

This clone was seen once. The chain joins TRBV18 to TRBJ2-2; TRBD2 agrees at 8 bases. Germline assignment: CDR1 KGHSH and CDR2 LQKENI. The ends lost 0 bases at V and 0 bases at J; junction bases unmatched: 3. The CDR3 extends over 17 amino acids. CDR3 in DNA: TGTGCCAGCTCACCACCCAGCGGGGGCCCGAACACCGGGGAGCTGTTTTTT. This codes for CASSPPSGGPNTGELFF.

This clone was seen once. V and J are TRBV27 and TRBJ1-1; TRBD1 aligns across 8 bases. The CDR3 totals 17 residues. CDR1 and CDR2 from the germline V gene are MNHEY and SMNVEV (reference sequence). The V segment lost 2 bases and the J segment 5 bases; nucleotides outside the gene matches: 13. For the CDR3, the DNA is TGTGCCAGCAGTTTAGGTCGAACAGGGGGGAGAGAGACTGAAGCTTTCTTT. This encodes CASSLGRTGGRETEAFF.

The chain joins TRBV9 to TRBJ1-3; D remains unclear. CDR3 length: 15 residues. V lost 4 bases to trimming and J lost 0 bases, with 11 bases between them. Germline CDR1 is SGDLS and CDR2 is YYNGEE. The CDR3 reads CASSRGESSGNTIYF. The CDR3 DNA reads TGTGCCAGCAGCCGTGGGGAGAGCTCTGGAAACACCATATATTTT.

The rearrangement uses TRBV4-2 and TRBJ1-1; 8 bases are shared with TRBD1. Per the germline V gene, CDR1 is LGHNA and CDR2 is YNFKEQ. Unmatched junction bases numbered 4, after V lost 0 bases and J lost 4 bases. The CDR3 runs 15 residues. The CDR3 loop is CASSQDWQGATEAFF. Written as DNA, the CDR3 is TGTGCCAGCAGCCAAGATTGGCAGGGGGCCACTGAAGCTTTCTTT.

This chain links TRBV2 with TRBJ1-4; the D gene is possibly TRBD1 (5 bases). The CDR3 consists of 13 residues. CDR1 is SNHLY, CDR2 FYNNEI, per germline. V lost 7 bases to trimming and J lost 5 bases, with 11 bases between them. CDR3 nucleotide sequence: TGTGCCAGCAATCGAAGGGGCAATGAAAAACTGTTTTTT. This encodes CASNRRGNEKLFF.

As regards this clone: In the same sample, other DNA sequences code for this CDR3. The chain joins TRBV9 to TRBJ1-1, with no clear D. This CDR3 contains 13 residues. The ends were cut back, 2 bases at V and 1 base at J, with 6 bases in the middle. Per the germline V gene, CDR1 is SGDLS and CDR2 is YYNGEE. CDR3 nucleotides: TGTGCCAGCAGCGTTCCAGGGAACACTGAAGCTTTCTTT. Amino acids: CASSVPGNTEAFF.

This clone has just one count. CDR3 sequence reads: CASSLVPSGRATTGELFF. CDR3 nucleotides: TGTGCCAGCAGCTTAGTACCCAGCGGGAGGGCCACCACCGGGGAGCTGTTTTTT. The chain joins TRBV7-6 to TRBJ2-2; 10 nucleotides match TRBD2. Germline V lookup: CDR1 SGHVS, CDR2 FNYEAQ. V gave up 1 base and J gave up 4 bases; unmatched junction bases: 9. This CDR3 contains 18 residues.

The rearrangement joins TRBV2 to TRBJ2-1; possibly TRBD2 for D (5 bases). Trimming removed 6 bases from V and 4 bases from J, with 13 bases in between. The CDR3 is 14 residues long. CDR1 and CDR2 from the germline V gene are SNHLY and FYNNEI. The CDR3 DNA reads as TGTGCCAGCAGATTACCCGGGGAATACAATGAGCAGTTCTTC. Translation gives CASRLPGEYNEQFF.

This chain joins TRBV5-1 and TRBJ2-2; 7 bases align to TRBD2. Trimming at V came to 0 bases and at J to 7 bases, leaving 3 bases not matched to a gene. The CDR3 has 14 amino acids. The germline V gene has CDR1 SGHRS and CDR2 YFSETQ. CDR3: CASSLARGSGELFF. The CDR3 bases are TGCGCCAGCAGCTTGGCGCGGGGGAGCGGGGAGCTGTTTTTT.